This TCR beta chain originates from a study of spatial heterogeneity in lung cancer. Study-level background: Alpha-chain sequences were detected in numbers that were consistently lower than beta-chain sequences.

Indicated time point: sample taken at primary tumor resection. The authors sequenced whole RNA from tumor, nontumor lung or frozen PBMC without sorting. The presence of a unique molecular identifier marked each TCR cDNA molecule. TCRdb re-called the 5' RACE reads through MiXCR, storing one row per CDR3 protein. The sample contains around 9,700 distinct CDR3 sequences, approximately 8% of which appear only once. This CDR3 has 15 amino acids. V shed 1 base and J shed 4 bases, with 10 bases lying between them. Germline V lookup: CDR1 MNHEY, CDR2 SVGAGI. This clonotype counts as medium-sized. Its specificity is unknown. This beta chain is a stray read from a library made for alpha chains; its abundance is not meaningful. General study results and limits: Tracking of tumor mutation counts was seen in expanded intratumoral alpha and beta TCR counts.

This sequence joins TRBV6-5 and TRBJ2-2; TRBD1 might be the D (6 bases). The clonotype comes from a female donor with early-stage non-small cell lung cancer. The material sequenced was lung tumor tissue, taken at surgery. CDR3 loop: CASSYFPGATGELFF. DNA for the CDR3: TGTGCCAGCAGTTACTTTCCAGGGGCCACCGGGGAGCTGTTTTTT.